The present T cell receptor (beta chain) was sequenced within a study of blood T cell repertoires in COVID-19. The wider study: Researchers got acute and convalescent COVID-19 samples from the United States, Italy and Spain. PBMCs, B-cell-depleted T cells, or T cells were the source of the cDNA or gDNA that made up the material.

TCRdb's copy holds only in-frame clones and misses some; the assay was immunoSEQ multiplex PCR. This table holds some 220,000 clones, around 84% found once. V lost 2 bases to trimming and J lost 7 bases, with 3 bases between them. Per germline, CDR1 SGDLS and CDR2 YYNGEE. The CDR3 has 10 residues. The sample taken for sequencing was peripheral blood. The sequence came from a man aged 50 to 60 who had recovered from COVID-19. This chain links TRBV9 with TRBJ1-2; D is undetermined. Here the CDR3 reads CASSVGGYTF. In DNA, the CDR3 is TGTGCCAGCAGCGTCGGTGGCTACACCTTC.